This T cell receptor (beta chain) came from a study of cytotoxic CD8 clonotypes in ibrutinib-treated CLL. Sequencing used immunoSEQ multiplex PCR; TCRdb keeps in-frame clones, though not all of them. The repertoire holds around 27,000 clones, with 60% to 80% as singletons. This CDR3 has 13 residues. CDR1 and CDR2 from the germline V gene are GTSNPN and SVGIG (reference sequence). Trimming removed 0 bases from V and 11 bases from J, with 14 bases in between. The TCR comes from a human donor with chronic lymphocytic leukemia. Sequencing used PBMCs, obtained at disease progression, from a patient treated with ibrutinib. The J gene is TRBJ2-1, the V gene TRBV30, with D possibly called TRBD1 or TRBD2 (6 bases each). The CDR3 nucleotides are TGTGCCTGGAGTGTACGGGTGGGGGGCCAGCAGTTCTTC. Translating it yields CAWSVRVGGQQFF.